Listed here are 23 T cell receptor beta chains from one sample, sequenced in a study of T cells after yellow fever vaccination. TCRdb called the 5' RACE reads again in MiXCR, with one record for every CDR3 protein. The top ten clones hold around 20% of a sample with a few hundred thousand distinct CDR3 sequences, roughly 3.5% of them seen once. The specimen was PBMCs, collected on the day of the yellow fever booster vaccination. The source of these receptors is a young man who received the YFV17D yellow fever vaccine.

This clonotype showed up many times. The V gene is TRBV7-3, the J gene TRBJ2-2, with D perhaps TRBD2 (6 bases). V was trimmed by 2 bases and J by 1 base, leaving 11 bases between them. The CDR3 has 16 amino acids. Germline assignment: CDR1 SGHTA and CDR2 FQGTGA. The CDR3, as DNA: TGTGCCAGCAGCTTATCGGCGGGGCGGAACACCGGGGAGCTGTTTTTT. It translates to CASSLSAGRNTGELFF.

This clonotype came up a few times. CDR3 sequence: CASSDPGTAYEQYV. The CDR3 nucleotides are TGTGCCAGCAGTGATCCCGGGACAGCCTACGAGCAGTACGTC. The chain employs TRBV6-1 and TRBJ2-7; TRBD1 matches 7 bases. Looked up from germline, CDR1 is MNHNS and CDR2 is SASEGT. V lost 3 bases and J lost 2; bases outside the gene matches: 4. The CDR3 spans 14 residues.

In this sample, this clonotype turned up many times. This chain connects TRBV12-3 or TRBV12-4 to TRBJ1-4; 11 nucleotides align to TRBD1. CDR3 length: 13 residues. With V trimmed by 8 bases and J by 8 bases, 4 bases remained unmatched. DNA of the CDR3: TGTGCCAGCGGGGGACAGGGGGAAGAAAAACTGTTTTTT. It is translated as CASGGQGEEKLFF.

This clonotype was observed many times. The chain joins TRBV11-2 to TRBJ2-1, with a tentative D call TRBD1 (5 bases). The CDR3 has 17 residues. V was pared by 2 bases and J by 4 bases, with 18 bases between. Germline CDR1 and CDR2: SGHAT and FQNNGV. The CDR3, as DNA: TGTGCCAGCAGCTTAACCTTCAGGGAACGATTGTACAATGAGCAGTTCTTC. Amino acids: CASSLTFRERLYNEQFF.

The CDR3 here is CATGLAGDETQYF. The CDR3 DNA follows: TGTGCCACCGGACTAGCGGGGGATGAGACCCAGTACTTC. The V call is TRBV10-3, the J call TRBJ2-5; 13 bases match TRBD2. CDR3 length: 13 amino acids. Trimming at V came to 10 bases and at J to 5 bases, leaving 4 bases not matched to a gene. CDR1 is ENHRY, CDR2 SYGVKD, per germline.

This clonotype has only a few counts. The rearrangement links TRBV5-1 to TRBJ2-7; 7 bases are a match to TRBD2. From germline, CDR1 is SGHRS and CDR2 YFSETQ. Unmatched junction bases numbered 8, after V lost 2 bases and J lost 0 bases. The CDR3 contains 16 residues. CDR3 sequence: CASSLKGTTRSYEQYF. CDR3 DNA: TGCGCCAGCAGCTTAAAAGGGACTACCCGCTCCTACGAGCAGTACTTC.

The V call is TRBV20-1, the J call TRBJ2-5; TRBD2 is a possible D gene (6 bases). The germline gives CDR1 DFQATT, CDR2 SNEGSKA (reference sequence). Between the trimmed V and J ends, which lost 3 bases and 0 bases, there was a span of 11 bases. The CDR3 covers 14 residues. The CDR3 sequence: CSARSRGYQETQYF. CDR3 nucleotides: TGCAGTGCTAGGAGTCGGGGGTACCAAGAGACCCAGTACTTC.

The chain links TRBV4-1 to TRBJ2-7, with 8 bases lining up with TRBD2. The J segment lost 5 bases and the V segment lost 4 bases, leaving 7 bases of the junction unmatched. Germline CDR1 and CDR2: MGHRA and YSYEKL. This CDR3 comprises 14 residues. The CDR3 region has the DNA TGCGCCAGCAGCCCTCGGGGGGGAGGCCACGAGCAGTACTTC. Translation: CASSPRGGGHEQYF.

This clonotype was detected only a few times. The chain employs TRBV4-1 and TRBJ1-4; no firm D call. The CDR3 totals 13 residues. Germline CDR1 and CDR2: MGHRA and YSYEKL. V was shortened by 1 base and J by 11 bases, with 11 bases between the two germline ends. This chain's CDR3 is CASSQVDSVKLFF. Here the CDR3 DNA reads TGCGCCAGCAGCCAAGTGGATAGTGTGAAACTGTTTTTT.

This clonotype was counted at least ten times. The J gene is TRBJ1-5, the V gene TRBV4-2; D not certain. This CDR3 has 15 residues. Trimming removed 6 bases at V and 3 bases at J, with 15 bases between. CDR1 and CDR2 from the germline V gene are LGHNA and YNFKEQ. CDR3 bases: TGTGCCAGCAGTCTGAACTGGGATAACAATCAGCCCCAGCATTTT. Translating it yields CASSLNWDNNQPQHF.

This clonotype was picked up many times. The V gene is TRBV7-8, the J gene TRBJ2-5; 7 nucleotides align to TRBD2. The CDR3 has 15 residues. Per the germline V gene, CDR1 is SGHVS and CDR2 is FQNEAQ. Trimming at V came to 2 bases and at J to 6 bases, leaving 9 bases not matched to a gene. CDR3 sequence: CASSLRGGNYKTQYF. DNA for the CDR3: TGTGCCAGCAGCTTACGCGGGGGAAACTATAAGACCCAGTACTTC.

This clonotype was counted ten times or more. For the CDR3, the DNA is TGTGCCAGCAGTGAGGGAGCGGAGACCCAGTACTTC. It yields the protein CASSEGAETQYF. V gene TRBV2 combines with J gene TRBJ2-5; the D gene is possibly TRBD2 (5 bases). The germline V gene encodes CDR1 SNHLY and CDR2 FYNNEI. This CDR3 has 12 residues. Trimming pared 3 bases from V and 5 bases from J, leaving 7 bases between.

At least ten counts were recorded for this clonotype. This chain's CDR3 is CASSQDPGWSTEAFF. CDR3 coding DNA: TGTGCCAGCAGCCAAGATCCGGGCTGGAGCACTGAAGCTTTCTTT. The chain is built from TRBV14 and TRBJ1-1; D remains unclear. Germline V gene data show CDR1 as SGHDN and CDR2 as FVKESK. CDR3 length: 15 residues. V lost 0 bases to trimming and J lost 4 bases, with 12 bases between them.

Ten or more counts support this clonotype. The rearrangement links TRBV20-1 to TRBJ1-2, with D perhaps matching TRBD1 (6 bases). In germline, CDR1 is DFQATT, CDR2 SNEGSKA (reference sequence). CDR3 size: 12 residues. Trimming took 5 bases from V and 4 from J, leaving 11 bases between them. The CDR3 DNA reads TGCAGTGCTCCGGACAGTGCCTATGGCTACACCTTC. Protein product: CSAPDSAYGYTF.

V is TRBV6-2 or TRBV6-3 and J is TRBJ1-1; D is unclear. Germline values: CDR1 MNHEY, CDR2 SVGEGT. The CDR3 spans 11 residues. V lost 7 bases to trimming and J lost 6 bases, with 9 bases between them. The CDR3 region is CASTKFPEAFF. The CDR3 DNA follows: TGTGCCAGCACCAAATTCCCTGAAGCTTTCTTT.

At least ten counts were recorded for this clonotype. The chain couples TRBV29-1 to TRBJ2-5, with a possible D match to TRBD1 (7 bases). Trimming took 2 bases from V and 5 from J, leaving 15 bases between them. The CDR3 extends over 14 amino acids. Germline CDR1 is SQVTM and CDR2 is ANQGSEA. CDR3: CSVEYRGAGETQYF. The DNA of the CDR3 is TGCAGCGTTGAATACAGGGGCGCGGGGGAGACCCAGTACTTC.

This clonotype was observed a few times. In DNA form, the CDR3 reads TGTGCCAGCAGTTTATTTCAGGGCAGGGGTTCGATAGATACGCAGTATTTT. Its protein product is CASSLFQGRGSIDTQYF. The chain employs TRBV28 and TRBJ2-3, with D possibly matching TRBD1 (6 bases). In germline, CDR1 is MDHEN, CDR2 SYDVKM. V dropped 1 base and J dropped 5 bases, with 19 bases sitting between them. This CDR3 is 17 amino acids long.

The table lists this clonotype with a few counts. The rearrangement uses TRBV18 and TRBJ1-2; D remains ambiguous. CDR3 size: 14 residues. Germline V lookup: CDR1 KGHSH, CDR2 LQKENI. V dropped 0 bases and J dropped 2 bases, with 7 bases sitting between them. The CDR3 coding sequence is TGTGCCAGCTCACCACCGACAAGAAACTATGGCTACACCTTC. Protein: CASSPPTRNYGYTF.

A few counts support this clonotype. The rearrangement joins TRBV2 to TRBJ1-5; tentative D call: TRBD1 (6 bases). Germline loops: CDR1 SNHLY, CDR2 FYNNEI. This CDR3 contains 14 residues. Deletions cut 6 bases from V and 7 bases from J, with 16 bases between. CDR3 protein: CASRGGTGIQPQHF. In nucleotides, the CDR3 is TGTGCCAGCAGGGGCGGTACAGGGATCCAGCCCCAGCATTTT.

This clonotype has more than one count but fewer than ten. This chain connects TRBV12-3 or TRBV12-4 to TRBJ1-2; the D gene is possibly TRBD1 (6 bases). This CDR3 is built from 15 residues. V was trimmed by 5 bases and J by 5 bases, leaving 18 bases between them. This CDR3 reads CASSPLGTYLYGYTF. Here the CDR3 DNA reads TGTGCCAGCAGTCCCCTGGGGACATACCTTTATGGCTACACCTTC.

The CDR3 DNA sequence: TGCAGTGCTAGACCGGACAGGGAGGCAGATACGCAGTATTTT. The encoded protein is CSARPDREADTQYF. The gene calls are TRBV20-1 and TRBJ2-3; the match to TRBD1 covers 8 bases. There are 14 residues in the CDR3. Per germline, CDR1 DFQATT and CDR2 SNEGSKA (reference sequence). Trimming took 2 bases from V and 4 from J; bases not matched to a gene: 5.

This clonotype was seen a few times. The chain carries TRBV4-3 and TRBJ2-1, with D possibly matching TRBD2 (6 bases). The germline CDR1 and CDR2 sequences are LGHNA and YSLEER. This CDR3 contains 16 residues. V was trimmed by 2 bases and J by 5 bases, leaving 16 bases between them. The CDR3 loop reads CASSQWEGRLNNEQFF. The CDR3 bases are TGCGCCAGCAGCCAATGGGAAGGGAGGCTCAACAATGAGCAGTTCTTC.

This clonotype was observed many times. The genes are TRBV6-6 and TRBJ2-5, with 7 positions matching TRBD2. J was trimmed by 2 bases and V by 3 bases; bases with no gene match: 3. Germline CDR1 and CDR2: MNHNY and SVGAGI (reference sequence). The CDR3 is 14 residues long. This chain's CDR3 is CASSYRGDQETQYF. CDR3 nucleotides: TGTGCCAGCAGTTATCGGGGGGATCAAGAGACCCAGTACTTC.